The 17 T cell receptor beta chains below were found in one sample sequenced in a study of siplizumab effects on memory and regulatory T cells (dated by TCRdb to between 2018 and 2020). The receptor library was made with the immunoSEQ multiplex PCR assay. In TCRdb, the immuneACCESS table is reduced to in-frame sequences with V and J assigned. These tables do not hold every clone; where another copy was compared, an unresolved V gene accounts for under half, and the others remain unexplained. This sample is represented by approximately 100,000 clones; just over 90% of them were singletons. The top ten constitute roughly 0.16% of the sample. Sequencing was carried out using non-Treg CD4+ T cells sorted from blood. The cell subset or site label corresponds to: FACS-sorted unstimulated CD4+ non-regulatory T cells. The receptors shown here come from a human donor in good health.

V and J are TRBV19 and TRBJ1-5; maybe TRBD1 (5 bases). The V end lost 3 bases, the J end lost 5 bases, and 14 bases lay between the germline ends. The CDR3 totals 15 residues. Germline assignment: CDR1 LNHDA and CDR2 SQIVND (reference sequence). The DNA for the CDR3 is TGTGCCAGTAGTATCGGCAGGGTAGGGGATCAGCCCCAGCATTTT. Protein product: CASSIGRVGDQPQHF.

The chain uses TRBV5-1 and TRBJ2-2; 7 bases align to TRBD1. The CDR3 sequence is 15 residues long. With V trimmed by 8 bases and J by 1 base, 8 bases remained unmatched. The germline V gene encodes CDR1 SGHRS and CDR2 YFSETQ. The CDR3 protein is CARGNRGKNTGELFF. The CDR3 coding sequence is TGCGCCAGGGGGAACAGGGGAAAGAACACCGGGGAGCTGTTTTTT.

The V call is TRBV5-1, the J call TRBJ1-4; 8 positions agree with TRBD1. This CDR3 is built from 14 residues. V shed 0 bases, J shed 5 bases, and the junction held 0 bases outside the gene matches. CDR1 is SGHRS, CDR2 YFSETQ, per germline. The CDR3 DNA is TGCGCCAGCAGCTTGGGACAGGGGAATGAAAAACTGTTTTTT. This codes for CASSLGQGNEKLFF.

The V and J genes are TRBV19 and TRBJ2-3; TRBD1 matches 9 bases. The CDR3 is 16 residues long. With V trimmed by 3 bases and J by 3 bases, 7 bases remained unmatched. Germline V gene sequence: CDR1 LNHDA, CDR2 SQIVND (reference sequence). The CDR3 nucleotides read TGTGCCAGTAGTATCGATCCCGGGACAGGGACAGATACGCAGTATTTT. It codes for CASSIDPGTGTDTQYF.

This clone has just one count. The rearrangement uses TRBV5-6 and TRBJ1-2, with 8 bases matching TRBD1. The V gene's germline CDR1 is SGHDT and CDR2 YYEEEE. With V trimmed by 0 bases and J by 7 bases, 5 bases remained unmatched. The CDR3 consists of 14 residues. In nucleotides, the CDR3 is TGTGCCAGCAGCTTGGTGGGACAGGTTCGTGGCTACACCTTC. It encodes CASSLVGQVRGYTF.

This chain uses TRBV19 with TRBJ1-3, with unresolved D. This CDR3 comprises 15 residues. V lost 3 bases and J 0 bases, leaving 9 bases between the germline ends. Germline V lookup: CDR1 LNHDA, CDR2 SQIVND (reference sequence). The CDR3 protein is CASSISGASGNTIYF. The CDR3 coding sequence is TGTGCCAGTAGTATTTCGGGAGCCTCTGGAAACACCATATATTTT.

Concerning this clone: The junction and the germline gene differ at one end; a read error may be behind it. The rearrangement links TRBV7-2 to TRBJ1-1; D may be TRBD1 (5 bases). This CDR3 comprises 11 residues. Germline CDR1 reads SGHTA; CDR2 reads FQGNSA. The CDR3 is CAGSRASEAFF. CDR3 DNA sequence: TGTGCCGGCAGCAGGGCTTCTGAAGCTTTCTTT. Together with reference TRBV7-2 and TRBJ1-1, the CDR3 gives the full variable domain: GAGVSQSPSNKVTEKGKDVELRCDPISGHTALYWYRQSLGQGLEFLIYFQGNSAPDKSGLPSDRFSAERTGGSVSTLTIQRTQQEDSAVYLCAGSRASEAFFGQGTRLTVV.

The chain joins TRBV19 to TRBJ2-6; D not certain. Germline CDR1 reads LNHDA; CDR2 reads SQIVND (reference sequence). The CDR3 has 16 amino acids. Trimming stripped 1 base from V and 2 bases from J, with 9 bases between. For the CDR3, the DNA is TGTGCCAGTAGTATAGGGACCCAACCTGGGGCCAACGTCCTGACTTTC. Translation gives CASSIGTQPGANVLTF.

The count of this clone is one. The V gene is TRBV4-3, the J gene TRBJ2-5; TRBD2 matches at 9 bases. The V gene end was trimmed by 0 bases and the J gene end by 5 bases; junction bases not matched to a gene: 7. In germline, CDR1 is LGHNA, CDR2 YSLEER. This CDR3 contains 16 residues. The CDR3 protein is CASSQDSSGGFETQYF. The CDR3 nucleotides are TGCGCCAGCAGCCAAGATAGTAGCGGGGGATTTGAGACCCAGTACTTC.

The chain employs TRBV11-2 and TRBJ2-2; D unclear. V lost 5 bases and J 3 bases, leaving 7 bases between the germline ends. This CDR3 has 13 amino acids. CDR1 SGHAT and CDR2 FQNNGV come from the germline V gene. CDR3: CASSTTDTGELFF. The CDR3 nucleotides are TGTGCCAGCAGCACAACGGACACCGGGGAGCTGTTTTTT.

This chain links TRBV19 with TRBJ1-6; D is possibly TRBD1 (6 bases). V lost 5 bases and J 7 bases, leaving 15 bases between the germline ends. CDR3 length equals 15 residues. Per germline, CDR1 LNHDA and CDR2 SQIVND (reference sequence). In nucleotides, the CDR3 is TGTGCCAGTAGTTTACGACAGGAGGTCAATTCACCCCTCCACTTT. This gives the protein CASSLRQEVNSPLHF.

The rearrangement joins TRBV6-5 to TRBJ1-2; maybe TRBD1 (6 bases). Germline CDR1 reads MNHEY; CDR2 reads SVGAGI. This CDR3 is 15 amino acids long. Between the trimmed V and J ends, which lost 5 bases and 5 bases, there was a span of 18 bases. The CDR3 nucleotides are TGTGCCAGCAGTAAACTTAGCAGCGGACAGTATGGCTACACCTTC. Residues: CASSKLSSGQYGYTF.

This sequence joins TRBV6-5 and TRBJ1-1; 9 nucleotides agree with TRBD1. Looked up from germline, CDR1 is MNHEY and CDR2 is SVGAGI. The V segment lost 2 bases and the J segment 5 bases; nucleotides outside the gene matches: 6. CDR3 length equals 15 residues. The DNA of the CDR3 is TGTGCCAGCAGTTACGCCGGGACAGGGAATACTGAAGCTTTCTTT. Translated, it gives CASSYAGTGNTEAFF.

V gene TRBV6-1 combines with J gene TRBJ2-6; possibly TRBD1 for D (6 bases). The germline V and J ends were trimmed by 3 bases and 0 bases, with 9 bases remaining between them. CDR1 and CDR2 from the germline V gene are MNHNS and SASEGT. The CDR3 contains 16 residues. The CDR3 protein is CASSEDRFSGANVLTF. In nucleotides, the CDR3 is TGTGCCAGCAGTGAGGACAGATTCTCTGGGGCCAACGTCCTGACTTTC.

The rearrangement uses TRBV5-4 and TRBJ2-7, with D hard to call. Germline CDR1 reads SGHNT; CDR2 reads YYREEE (reference sequence). V lost 4 bases and J 7 bases, leaving 18 bases between the germline ends. CDR3 size: 14 residues. CDR3 residues: CASSLGSRTEEQYF. The CDR3 bases are TGTGCCAGCAGCCTCGGGTCGCGGACGGAAGAGCAGTACTTC.

This rearrangement joins TRBV7-9 to TRBJ2-1, with 7 bases that match TRBD2. The V and J ends lost 2 bases and 5 bases, in that order; junction bases with no gene match: 3. The CDR3 totals 14 residues. The germline CDR1 and CDR2 sequences are SEHNR and FQNEAQ (reference sequence). CDR3 sequence (DNA): TGTGCCAGCAGCTTACCCAGCGGGGACAATGAGCAGTTCTTC. It encodes CASSLPSGDNEQFF.

The gene calls are TRBV7-8 and TRBJ1-5, with D unresolved. CDR1 and CDR2 (germline): SGHVS, FQNEAQ. This CDR3 comprises 14 residues. The ends were cut back, 3 bases at V and 0 bases at J, with 6 bases in the middle. The CDR3 here is CASSLDGSNQPQHF. CDR3 nucleotide sequence: TGTGCCAGCAGCTTGGACGGTAGCAATCAGCCCCAGCATTTT.